These 2 T cell receptor beta chains share one sample of origin, sequenced in a study of OX40 agonist ivuxolimab in advanced cancers. Assay: immunoSEQ multiplex PCR; the TCRdb copy retains only in-frame clones and omits some. The sample includes 90,000 to 100,000 clones, around 85% of them seen just once. The sample in question was CD4+ or CD8+ T cells sorted from blood, obtained in a trial of the OX40 agonist ivuxolimab. The receptors come from an adult with an advanced solid tumor such as melanoma, head and neck, liver or kidney cancer.

The V and J genes are TRBV5-6 and TRBJ2-3; D is unclear. The CDR3 consists of 14 residues. Trimming left V 6 bases short and J 0 bases short, with 11 bases between. Germline lookup yields CDR1 SGHDT and CDR2 YYEEEE. The CDR3 DNA is TGTGCCAGCACCCTCGGCCCTAGCACAGATACGCAGTATTTT. Its protein product is CASTLGPSTDTQYF. Using reference TRBV5-6 and TRBJ2-3 for the parts outside the CDR3, the full variable domain is DAGVTQSPTHLIKTRGQQVTLRCSPKSGHDTVSWYQQALGQGPQFIFQYYEEEERQRGNFPDRFSGHQFPNYSSELNVNALLLGDSALYLCASTLGPSTDTQYFGPGTRLTVL.

This clone appeared a few times. Written as DNA, the CDR3 is TGTGCCAGCAGGCGGGACAGGGGCTACGAGCAGTACTTC. This codes for CASRRDRGYEQYF. This chain joins TRBV6-5 and TRBJ2-7; TRBD1 matches at 10 bases. The CDR3 runs 13 residues. CDR1 is MNHEY and CDR2 is SVGAGI in the germline V gene. The V gene end was trimmed by 6 bases and the J gene end by 3 bases; junction bases not matched to a gene: 2.